This TCR beta chain was profiled in a study of T cell responses to AZD1222 COVID-19 vaccine (TCRdb year 2021). Regarding the complete study: A total of around 240 trial participants underwent TCR sequencing, of whom 200 to 220 received two doses of AZD1222 and approximately 25 received two doses of the MenACWY control vaccine. Trial participants were enrolled by age into subgroups of 18-55, 56-69 and 70-plus years, and around 150, 29 and 61 TCR-sequenced participants, respectively, were included in these subgroups. Study-wide findings and limitations: Conclusions about previously exposed vaccinees are limited, since just a handful of AZD1222 recipients were seropositive for SARS-CoV-2 at baseline. Epitopes outside the regions mutated in the B.1.351 and B.1.1.7 variants were reportedly recognized by nearly half of the unique spike-specific TCRs. Vaccine-associated CD4 TCRs spanned the whole spike protein, with dominant responses in regions 160-218 and 743-854. No day 14 peak-response samples were available, so repertoires were characterized only after the peak T cell response. Participants were mostly white British, with more females than males. The authors suggested clonal diversity may have been underestimated. After two AZD1222 doses, spike-specific TCR breadth and depth were significantly higher than at day 0 and than in MenACWY recipients. The 56-69-year group was small, and its depth increase did not reach significance, likely because of low power.

The CDR3 regions of human TCRbeta chains were analyzed by immunosequencing. As for the original processing: Repertoire TCRs were matched against a reference library of SARS-CoV-2-specific TCRs generated with the MIRA antigen-specificity platform. Breadth was defined as the fraction of unique TCRs that were SARS-CoV-2-associated, and depth was defined as the fraction of total T cells that were SARS-CoV-2-associated. Using the MIRA data, every spike-specific TCR was mapped to the spike region that the TCR reacted to and assigned to either a CD4 or a CD8 class. Log10-transformed breadth and depth values were compared by one-way ANOVA with Sidak's multiple comparisons tests. TCRdb mirrors the immuneACCESS table, restricted to in-frame sequences. Some clones are absent from its copies; in checked studies, under half trace to an unresolved V gene, and the reason for the others is unknown. V and J calls and clone size are given by that table; D and trimming were obtained from the DNA. The sample table lists 120,000 to 150,000 clones, roughly 80% of them with a count of one. Roughly 4.5% of the sample goes to the ten largest clones.

The junction shows trimming of 4 bases on V and 1 base on J, plus 17 bases between the germline ends. Spanning cysteine to phenylalanine, the CDR3 consists of 17 amino acids. Of the read, only the CDR3 DNA is kept; its 51 bases are in frame from base 1. The germline V gene specifies SGHRS as CDR1 and YFSETQ as CDR2. Sample time point, as interpreted from the label and publication: baseline before first vaccination. The treatment or condition label corresponds to: meningococcal conjugate vaccine given as trial control. Vaccinee samples came from UK trials COV001 and COV002, including a single-blind randomized controlled phase 2/3 trial of AZD1222 (ChAdOx1 nCoV-19) in healthy adults. Trial participant PBMC samples were collected at day 0 and day 28 after the second dose for TCRbeta chain sequencing. With respect to this clone: Its recognized antigen is unknown. No quality values exist for individual bases; no much larger clone is one base distant.

The sequence was collected from an adult in good health. The V gene is TRBV5-1 and the J gene is TRBJ2-2; TRBD2 is perhaps the D gene, given 6 matching bases. Sample: peripheral blood, taken on day 0 of MenACWY control vaccination. CDR3 region: CASSTYMTSQNTGELFF. The DNA sequence is TGCGCCAGCAGCACCTATATGACTAGTCAGAACACCGGGGAGCTGTTTTTT. Supplemented by the reference TRBV5-1 and TRBJ2-2 proteins around the CDR3, the complete variable domain is KAGVTQTPRYLIKTRGQQVTLSCSPISGHRSVSWYQQTPGQGLQFLFEYFSETQRNKGNFPGRFSGRQFSNSRSEMNVSTLELGDSALYLCASSTYMTSQNTGELFFGEGSRLTVL.